The 20 T cell receptor beta chains below come from one sample, sequenced in a study of cytomegalovirus exposure and HLA in healthy donors. PCR was performed using 60 Vbeta and 13 Jbeta primers. Assay: immunoSEQ multiplex PCR; the TCRdb copy retains only in-frame clones and omits some. The data show 150,000 or so clones, approximately 79% seen once. Specimen: PBMCs. These receptors all come from a woman aged 45 to 65 in good health and CMV-seropositive.

The DNA for the CDR3 is TGTGCCAGCACCACTAGCGGGGGGGCCCACGAGCAGTACTTC. It is translated as CASTTSGGAHEQYF. The V call is TRBV28, the J call TRBJ2-7; 13 bases align to TRBD2. CDR1 and CDR2 from the germline V gene are MDHEN and SYDVKM. The CDR3 extends over 14 amino acids. The V segment lost 7 bases and the J segment 5 bases; nucleotides outside the gene matches: 5.

This clone was seen just once. The chain uses TRBV28 and TRBJ1-2; D not certain. The CDR3 contains 13 residues. Trimming left V 5 bases short and J 4 bases short, with 11 bases between. In germline, CDR1 is MDHEN, CDR2 SYDVKM. The CDR3 protein is CASSLPGAYGYTF. The DNA for the CDR3 is TGTGCCAGCAGTCTACCGGGAGCCTATGGCTACACCTTC.

This chain uses TRBV28 with TRBJ1-2, with 9 positions matching TRBD1. Germline V gene lookup returns CDR1 MDHEN and CDR2 SYDVKM. With V trimmed by 6 bases and J by 5 bases, 7 bases remained unmatched. The CDR3 is 14 residues long. The DNA of the CDR3 is TGTGCCAGCAGCTTTGGGACAGGGTGGTATGGCTACACCTTC. As protein: CASSFGTGWYGYTF.

V usage is TRBV19 and J usage is TRBJ1-6, with 9 bases that match TRBD1. CDR1 and CDR2 (germline): LNHDA, SQIVND (reference sequence). Trimming removed 4 bases from V and 7 bases from J; junction bases left unmatched: 14. The CDR3 sequence is 18 residues long. This CDR3 is CASSNQPYGTGKNSPLHF. The CDR3 nucleotides read TGTGCCAGTAGTAATCAACCGTACGGGACAGGGAAAAATTCACCCCTCCACTTT.

V gene TRBV11-2 combines with J gene TRBJ1-1; 8 bases are a match to TRBD1. The CDR3 is made up of 12 amino acids. From germline, CDR1 is SGHAT and CDR2 FQNNGV. V shed 5 bases and J 7 bases; nucleotides not matched to a gene: 3. The CDR3 region has the DNA TGTGCCAGCAGCCAGGACAGGGATGAAGCTTTCTTT. Amino acids: CASSQDRDEAFF. The whole variable domain, filled in from reference TRBV11-2 and TRBJ1-1, reads EAGVAQSPRYKIIEKRQSVAFWCNPISGHATLYWYQQILGQGPKLLIQFQNNGVVDDSQLPKDRFSAERLKGVDSTLKIQPAKLEDSAVYLCASSQDRDEAFFGQGTRLTVV.

The CDR3 DNA follows: TGTGCCAGCAGCATCGACACGATGAACACTGAAGCTTTCTTT. Translating gives CASSIDTMNTEAFF. This chain joins TRBV9 and TRBJ1-1, with D unresolved. The V gene lost 4 bases and the J gene lost 0 bases, with 10 bases spanning the gap. Germline CDR1 is SGDLS and CDR2 is YYNGEE. This CDR3 region has 14 residues.

There are a few counts of this clone. The chain joins TRBV2 to TRBJ1-1; no clear D. The V and J ends lost 8 bases and 1 base respectively, with 11 bases between them. The CDR3 length is 13 residues. The germline V gene has CDR1 SNHLY and CDR2 FYNNEI. Here the CDR3 reads CASLYSPNTEAFF. In DNA form, the CDR3 reads TGTGCCAGCCTTTACAGCCCGAACACTGAAGCTTTCTTT.

The chain employs TRBV28 and TRBJ2-7; perhaps TRBD2 as D (6 bases). V was trimmed by 8 bases and J by 2 bases, leaving 7 bases between them. Looked up from germline, CDR1 is MDHEN and CDR2 is SYDVKM. The CDR3 extends over 11 amino acids. For the CDR3, the DNA is TGTGCCAGCTCGGGGGCCTACGAGCAGTACTTC. Its translation is CASSGAYEQYF.

The chain combines TRBV5-5 with TRBJ1-2, with D tentatively TRBD1 (6 bases). V was shortened by 4 bases and J by 7 bases, with 17 bases between the two germline ends. CDR3 size: 14 residues. Germline V gives CDR1 SGHKS, CDR2 YYEKEE (reference sequence). The DNA for the CDR3 is TGTGCCAGCAGCCACCAACACAGGGCGTCTGGCTACACCTTC. Amino acids: CASSHQHRASGYTF.

The chain carries TRBV19 and TRBJ1-1, with 12 nucleotides matching TRBD1. Germline trimming cut 2 bases from V and 3 bases from J; bases unmatched to any gene: 4. Germline CDR1 and CDR2: LNHDA and SQIVND (reference sequence). There are 16 residues in the CDR3. The DNA of the CDR3 is TGTGCCAGTAGTATACGGGGACAGGGGGCCTACACTGAAGCTTTCTTT. This codes for CASSIRGQGAYTEAFF. Using reference TRBV19 and TRBJ1-1 for the parts outside the CDR3, the full variable domain is DGGITQSPKYLFRKEGQNVTLSCEQNLNHDAMYWYRQDPGQGLRLIYYSQIVNDFQKGDIAEGYSVSREKKESFPLTVTSAQKNPTAFYLCASSIRGQGAYTEAFFGQGTRLTVV.

This clone was recorded once. The chain links TRBV5-8 to TRBJ2-7; 8 nucleotides match TRBD1. Germline assignment: CDR1 SGHTS and CDR2 YDEGEE. The V and J ends lost 3 bases and 4 bases, in that order; junction bases with no gene match: 12. The CDR3 contains 16 residues. The DNA for the CDR3 is TGTGCCAGCAGCTGGAACCTGGGACAGGAACTTTACGAGCAGTACTTC. Its translation: CASSWNLGQELYEQYF.

The chain links TRBV27 to TRBJ1-4; TRBD1 is a possible D gene (5 bases). Germline CDR1 reads MNHEY; CDR2 reads SMNVEV (reference sequence). V was trimmed by 5 bases and J by 0 bases, leaving 16 bases between them. CDR3 length equals 17 residues. The CDR3 DNA is TGTGCCAGCAGTCCCACCACCCTAGGGGCAACTAATGAAAAACTGTTTTTT. Protein product: CASSPTTLGATNEKLFF.

In its sample, this clone was seen a few times. The chain couples TRBV2 to TRBJ2-7; 9 positions match TRBD2. The CDR3 runs to 14 residues. Germline trimming cut 7 bases from V and 6 bases from J; bases unmatched to any gene: 10. Germline CDR1 SNHLY, CDR2 FYNNEI. Here the CDR3 DNA reads TGTGCCAGCATTCTGACTAGCGGCCACGGCGAGCAGTACTTC. Translating it yields CASILTSGHGEQYF.

The chain employs TRBV7-9 and TRBJ2-5, with D possibly being TRBD2 (5 bases). The CDR3 is 14 residues long. Germline lookup yields CDR1 SEHNR and CDR2 FQNEAQ (reference sequence). V gave up 7 bases and J gave up 4 bases, with 16 bases separating them. The CDR3: CASTSGIIRETQYF. Here the CDR3 DNA reads TGTGCCAGCACCTCGGGAATTATTAGAGAGACCCAGTACTTC.

The rearrangement links TRBV27 to TRBJ2-1, with 9 bases identical to TRBD1. This CDR3 comprises 13 residues. J lost 9 bases, V lost 5 bases, and 5 bases had no gene match. Looked up from germline, CDR1 is MNHEY and CDR2 is SMNVEV (reference sequence). The DNA for the CDR3 is TGTGCCAGCAGTCCGGGGACAGGGAGTGAGCAGTTCTTC. As protein: CASSPGTGSEQFF.

V gene TRBV18 combines with J gene TRBJ1-2, with 8 bases matching TRBD1. The CDR3 runs to 15 residues. The J segment lost 5 bases and the V segment lost 3 bases, leaving 8 bases of the junction unmatched. Germline V lookup: CDR1 KGHSH, CDR2 LQKENI. In DNA form, the CDR3 reads TGTGCCAGCTCACCCAGTCAGGGGGCAGATTATGGCTACACCTTC. Translation gives CASSPSQGADYGYTF.

This rearrangement joins TRBV9 to TRBJ1-1, with D unresolved. This CDR3 has 14 amino acids. Germline V gene data show CDR1 as SGDLS and CDR2 as YYNGEE. V gave up 0 bases and J gave up 1 base, with 7 bases separating them. The chain's CDR3 is CASSVGAGNTEAFF. In nucleotides, the CDR3 is TGTGCCAGCAGCGTAGGGGCGGGGAACACTGAAGCTTTCTTT.

The rearrangement links TRBV9 to TRBJ1-1; D not certain. This CDR3 has 15 residues. V shed 4 bases and J shed 7 bases, with 20 bases lying between them. Germline CDR1 is SGDLS and CDR2 is YYNGEE. CDR3 nucleotides: TGTGCCAGCAGCCCTTCCCCGACATTTCATCTTGAAGCTTTCTTT. This codes for CASSPSPTFHLEAFF.

About this clone itself: A junction end diverges from the germline sequence, so it may reflect a read error. This sample also contains other DNA sequences that code for the same CDR3. The gene calls are TRBV5-6 and TRBJ1-1; TRBD1 is a possible D gene (5 bases). Germline V gene data show CDR1 as SGHDT and CDR2 as YYEEEE. This CDR3 is built from 14 residues. CDR3 loop: CASSLGDRFTEAFF. DNA of the CDR3: TGTGCCAGCAGCTTGGGAGACAGATTCACTGAAGCCTTCTTT.

The V gene is TRBV27, the J gene TRBJ1-1; D unclear. CDR1 is MNHEY and CDR2 is SMNVEV in the germline V gene (reference sequence). The CDR3 length is 14 residues. Trimming took off 6 bases at V and 11 bases at J, with 22 bases between the two ends. Here the CDR3 reads CASSPSQAGLFAFF. The DNA of the CDR3 is TGTGCCAGCAGCCCTTCCCAAGCGGGGTTGTTTGCTTTCTTT.